The T cell receptor (beta chain) described here comes from a study of blood T cells in healthy people across ages. A second PCR of 7 to 11 cycles used a sample-barcoded 5' primer and a J-beta primer mix. TCRdb analysed the 5' RACE reads with MiXCR anew, one entry per CDR3 protein. The sample shows 700,000 or so distinct CDR3 sequences, 20% to 25% of them seen only once. The V gene lost 4 bases and the J gene lost 9 bases, with 12 bases spanning the gap. There are 13 residues in the CDR3. Germline CDR1 SGHTA, CDR2 FQGNSA. Total RNA, at least 6 micrograms per sample, came from PBMCs. This clonotype was seen a handful of times.

Sequencing was done on a sample of blood. This receptor was identified in a man between 65 and 79 years old in good health. The chain has TRBV7-2 and TRBJ1-4; the D is unclear. This CDR3 reads CASSSWVQQKLFF. CDR3 nucleotide sequence: TGTGCCAGCAGCTCTTGGGTACAGCAAAAACTGTTTTTT.